The 8 T cell receptor beta chains below come from one sample, sequenced in a study of vaccination and CD4 T cells after COVID-19. What these receptors recognize is not known. As for treatment: roughly nine-day PBMC culture with coronavirus spike peptide pools or control peptides (ViraFEST assay). Oncomine TCR Beta short-read sequencing was applied to DNA from cultured CD4+ T cells. A single record per CDR3 protein comes from TCRdb applying MiXCR to the PCR reads. Here the sample spans about 10,000 distinct CDR3 sequences, 60% to 75% being singletons. Sequencing used CD4+ T cells from blood, cultured in vitro. These receptors originate from a human donor who had recovered from COVID-19.

Here the CDR3 reads CAWSGTSNTEAFF. CDR3 DNA: TGTGCCTGGAGTGGGACATCGAACACTGAAGCTTTCTTT. The gene calls are TRBV30 and TRBJ1-1, with a possible D match to TRBD1 (5 bases). Germline-derived CDR1 and CDR2 are GTSNPN and SVGIG (reference sequence). Between the trimmed V and J ends, which lost 1 base and 1 base, there was a span of 7 bases. This CDR3 comprises 13 residues.

The chain employs TRBV7-6 and TRBJ2-3; no clear D gene. V was pared by 2 bases and J by 6 bases, with 12 bases between. Per germline, CDR1 SGHVS and CDR2 FNYEAQ. This CDR3 spans 14 amino acids. In nucleotides, the CDR3 is TGTGCCAGCAGCTTAACGCCCCTTGGGGATACGCAGTATTTT. Translated, it gives CASSLTPLGDTQYF.

The chain uses TRBV7-2 and TRBJ1-2, with 9 bases aligning to TRBD1. Germline trimming cut 0 bases from V and 8 bases from J; bases unmatched to any gene: 16. Germline-derived CDR1 and CDR2 are SGHTA and FQGNSA. This CDR3 has 18 amino acids. The CDR3, as DNA: TGTGCCAGCAGCTTAGCGGGCGGCGGACGTACAGGGGGCGCGGGCTACACCTTC. This translates into CASSLAGGGRTGGAGYTF.

The chain joins TRBV11-3 to TRBJ1-3, with unresolved D. V was pared by 0 bases and J by 0 bases, with 9 bases between. The germline V gene encodes CDR1 SGHNT and CDR2 YENEEA. The CDR3 covers 16 residues. This chain's CDR3 is CASSLDLSPSGNTIYF. CDR3 DNA: TGTGCCAGCAGCTTAGACCTGAGTCCCTCTGGAAACACCATATATTTT. Supplemented by reference TRBV11-3 and TRBJ1-3, the full variable domain reads EAGVVQSPRYKIIEKKQPVAFWCNPISGHNTLYWYLQNLGQGPELLIRYENEEAVDDSQLPKDRFSAERLKGVDSTLKIQPAELGDSAVYLCASSLDLSPSGNTIYFGEGSWLTVV.

The genes are TRBV6-4 and TRBJ2-2; D possibly corresponds to TRBD2 (6 bases). From germline, CDR1 is MRHNA and CDR2 SNTAGT. With 5 bases removed from V and 9 bases from J, the gap between germline ends came to 22 bases. This CDR3 spans 16 amino acids. The CDR3 DNA follows: TGTGCCAGCAGTTTAGTCGCGGGGAGGAGAGACCGGGAGCTGTTTTTT. It yields the protein CASSLVAGRRDRELFF.

The chain employs TRBV6-1 and TRBJ1-6; no firm D call. Germline CDR1 reads MNHNS; CDR2 reads SASEGT. V was shortened by 6 bases and J by 0 bases, with 12 bases between the two germline ends. CDR3 length: 16 amino acids. The CDR3 here is CASSPTGSSYNSPLHF. The DNA for the CDR3 is TGTGCCAGCAGCCCCACTGGGAGCTCCTATAATTCACCCCTCCACTTT.

The V call is TRBV21-1, the J call TRBJ2-7; the table calls TRBD2, which could not be checked here. TRBV21-1 is classified as a pseudogene. CDR3 length: 14 amino acids. CDR3 region: CASTSGRASYEQYF. CDR3 DNA: TGTGCCAGTACTAGCGGGAGGGCCTCCTACGAGCAGTACTTC.

The rearrangement joins TRBV7-9 to TRBJ2-3; TRBD2 aligns across 7 bases. Germline V gives CDR1 SEHNR, CDR2 FQNEAQ (reference sequence). The CDR3 sequence is 15 residues long. V was pared by 5 bases and J by 1 base, with 6 bases of the junction left unmatched. The CDR3 spells CASSLGRAGTDTQYF. The CDR3 region has the DNA TGTGCCAGCAGCCTAGGGAGGGCTGGCACAGATACGCAGTATTTT.